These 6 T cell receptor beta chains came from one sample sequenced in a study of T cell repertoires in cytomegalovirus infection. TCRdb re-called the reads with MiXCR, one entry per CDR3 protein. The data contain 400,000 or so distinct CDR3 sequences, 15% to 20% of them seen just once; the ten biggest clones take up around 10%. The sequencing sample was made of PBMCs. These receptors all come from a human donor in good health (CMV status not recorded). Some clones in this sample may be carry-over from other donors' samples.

CDR3 bases: TGTGCCAGCAGCCAGGCGGGGCGACTAGCGGGGCTGAACACCGGGGAGCTGTTTTTT. Amino acids: CASSQAGRLAGLNTGELFF. The chain recombines TRBV12-3 or TRBV12-4 with TRBJ2-2; 11 bases line up with TRBD2. J was trimmed by 1 base and V by 6 bases; bases with no gene match: 13. The CDR3 loop spans 19 amino acids.

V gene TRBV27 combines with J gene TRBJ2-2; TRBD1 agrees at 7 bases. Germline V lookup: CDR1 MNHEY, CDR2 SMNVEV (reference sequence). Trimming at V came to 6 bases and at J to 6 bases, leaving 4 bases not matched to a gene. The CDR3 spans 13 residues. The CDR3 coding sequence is TGTGCCAGCAGAAGGGGGCTGGCCGGGGAGCTGTTTTTT. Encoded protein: CASRRGLAGELFF.

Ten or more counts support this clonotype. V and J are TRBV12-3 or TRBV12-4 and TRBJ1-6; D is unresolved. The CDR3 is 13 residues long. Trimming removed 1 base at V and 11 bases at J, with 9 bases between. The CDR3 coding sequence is TGTGCCAGCAGTTTAGTTGAAGGAACACCCCTCCACTTT. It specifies CASSLVEGTPLHF.

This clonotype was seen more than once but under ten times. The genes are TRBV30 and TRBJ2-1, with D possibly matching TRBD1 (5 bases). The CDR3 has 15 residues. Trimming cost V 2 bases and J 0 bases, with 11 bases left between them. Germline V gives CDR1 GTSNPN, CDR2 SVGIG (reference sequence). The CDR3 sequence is CAWSPRGSSYNEQFF. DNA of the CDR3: TGTGCCTGGAGTCCTAGGGGTAGCTCCTACAATGAGCAGTTCTTC.

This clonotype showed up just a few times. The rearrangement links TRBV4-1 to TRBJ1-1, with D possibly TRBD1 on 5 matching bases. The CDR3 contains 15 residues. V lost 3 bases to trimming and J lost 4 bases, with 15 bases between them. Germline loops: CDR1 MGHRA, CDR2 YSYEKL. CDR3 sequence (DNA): TGCGCCAGCAGCCAGGCCTTAAAGGGGCGCACTGAAGCTTTCTTT. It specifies CASSQALKGRTEAFF.

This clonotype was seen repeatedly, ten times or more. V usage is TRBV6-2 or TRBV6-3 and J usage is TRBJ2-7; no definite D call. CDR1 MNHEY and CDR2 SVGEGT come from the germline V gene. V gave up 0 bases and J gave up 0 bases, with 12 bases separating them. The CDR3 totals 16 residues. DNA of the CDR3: TGTGCCAGCAGTTACTCACAGCAGGCTCTCTCCTACGAGCAGTACTTC. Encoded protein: CASSYSQQALSYEQYF.